These 32 T cell receptor beta chains came from one sample sequenced in a study of cytomegalovirus exposure and HLA in healthy donors. 60 Vbeta and 13 Jbeta primers were used in PCR. Profiling relied on immunoSEQ multiplex PCR, and the TCRdb table lists in-frame clones only, not all of them. This table holds 130,000 or so clones, about 86% found once. Sequencing was performed on PBMCs. The receptors stem from a woman in her twenties or thirties in good health and CMV-seronegative.

V is TRBV27 and J is TRBJ2-7; no reliable D call. Trimming removed 0 bases at V and 5 bases at J, with 14 bases between. The CDR3 spans 15 residues. Germline V gene data show CDR1 as MNHEY and CDR2 as SMNVEV (reference sequence). The CDR3 nucleotides read TGTGCCAGCAGTTTATCCTCAGGCCCTCTAAACGAGCAGTACTTC. It encodes CASSLSSGPLNEQYF.

The rearrangement joins TRBV18 to TRBJ1-1; weak D call: TRBD1 (5 bases). This CDR3 comprises 15 residues. Trimming shortened V by 6 bases and J by 1 base, and 15 bases separated the two germline ends. From germline, CDR1 is KGHSH and CDR2 LQKENI. The CDR3 loop is CASSQLGGPNTEAFF. The CDR3 DNA follows: TGTGCCAGCTCTCAATTGGGGGGTCCGAACACTGAAGCTTTCTTT.

The chain employs TRBV5-1 and TRBJ1-2; maybe TRBD1 (5 bases). CDR1 is SGHRS and CDR2 is YFSETQ in the germline V gene. V lost 4 bases, J lost 1 base, and 8 bases lay in between. The CDR3 is 13 residues long. CDR3 sequence: CASSRDSNYGYTF. The CDR3 DNA sequence: TGCGCCAGCAGCCGAGACAGTAACTATGGCTACACCTTC.

The V and J genes are TRBV4-2 and TRBJ2-1, with TRBD2 identical over 14 bases. Germline CDR1 is LGHNA and CDR2 is YNFKEQ. This CDR3 contains 16 residues. The trim removed 0 bases at V and 8 bases at J, leaving 3 bases unmatched. The CDR3 here is CASSQDGTSGSHEQFF. CDR3 nucleotide sequence: TGTGCCAGCAGCCAAGACGGGACTAGCGGGAGTCATGAGCAGTTCTTC.

The J gene is TRBJ2-1, the V gene TRBV2; possibly TRBD2 for D (6 bases). Germline values: CDR1 SNHLY, CDR2 FYNNEI. Trimming removed 6 bases at V and 4 bases at J, with 19 bases between. This CDR3 has 16 amino acids. DNA of the CDR3: TGTGCCAGCAGGGCCCCCATAGGGACTTTTTACAATGAGCAGTTCTTC. Residues: CASRAPIGTFYNEQFF.

CDR3 DNA sequence: TGTGCCAGCAGTAACCTGACAGTTAGCAATCAGCCCCAGCATTTT. This translates into CASSNLTVSNQPQHF. The V gene is TRBV2, the J gene TRBJ1-5; possibly TRBD1 for D (5 bases). The V and J ends lost 5 bases and 0 bases respectively, with 11 bases between them. This CDR3 region has 15 residues. Germline CDR1 and CDR2: SNHLY and FYNNEI.

The chain joins TRBV13 to TRBJ2-7; D is perhaps TRBD2 (5 bases). This CDR3 is 14 amino acids long. Germline CDR1 and CDR2: PRHDT and FYEKMQ (reference sequence). The V end lost 0 bases, the J end lost 2 bases, and 8 bases lay between the germline ends. The CDR3 sequence: CASSLGSRAYEQYF. Written as DNA, the CDR3 is TGTGCCAGCAGCTTAGGATCGAGGGCCTACGAGCAGTACTTC.

The gene calls are TRBV5-6 and TRBJ2-6, with 7 bases identical to TRBD1. Trimming took 3 bases from V and 0 from J; bases not matched to a gene: 9. The CDR3 runs 18 residues. The germline CDR1 and CDR2 sequences are SGHDT and YYEEEE. CDR3 DNA sequence: TGTGCCAGCAGCTCGACCCAGACAGGGTCCTCTGGGGCCAACGTCCTGACTTTC. It specifies CASSSTQTGSSGANVLTF.

This clone was recorded once. CDR3 nucleotide sequence: TGTGCCAGCAGTTACTCTTACCCGCAGGAGACCCAGTACTTC. Residues: CASSYSYPQETQYF. The chain employs TRBV6-5 and TRBJ2-5; no reliable D call. The CDR3 extends over 14 amino acids. Trimming took 0 bases from V and 5 from J, leaving 10 bases between them. Looked up from germline, CDR1 is MNHEY and CDR2 is SVGAGI.

The CDR3 reads CASAPLHRGFNEQYF. The CDR3 DNA sequence: TGTGCCAGTGCTCCCCTCCACAGGGGATTCAACGAGCAGTACTTC. This chain connects TRBV19 to TRBJ2-7; 7 bases map to TRBD1. The CDR3 spans 15 residues. CDR1 LNHDA and CDR2 SQIVND come from the germline V gene (reference sequence). V shed 8 bases and J 5 bases; nucleotides not matched to a gene: 15.

The CDR3 here is CASSPSGQNYEQYF. The CDR3, as DNA: TGTGCCAGCTCACCATCGGGACAGAACTACGAGCAGTACTTC. The chain combines TRBV18 with TRBJ2-7; 7 positions match TRBD1. V gave up 2 bases and J gave up 3 bases; unmatched junction bases: 4. Germline V lookup: CDR1 KGHSH, CDR2 LQKENI. The CDR3 covers 14 residues. Looking up the rest from reference TRBV18 and TRBJ2-7 gives the full variable domain: NAGVMQNPRHLVRRRGQEARLRCSPMKGHSHVYWYRQLPEEGLKFMVYLQKENIIDESGMPKERFSAEFPKEGPSILRIQQVVRGDSAAYFCASSPSGQNYEQYFGPGTRLTVT.

The rearrangement links TRBV5-1 to TRBJ2-3; 8 nucleotides match TRBD2. Per the germline V gene, CDR1 is SGHRS and CDR2 is YFSETQ. The V and J ends lost 0 bases and 3 bases, in that order; junction bases with no gene match: 3. This CDR3 has 15 amino acids. CDR3 residues: CASSLEGGGTDTQYF. The CDR3 DNA reads TGCGCCAGCAGCTTGGAGGGCGGGGGGACAGATACGCAGTATTTT.

The chain joins TRBV11-2 to TRBJ2-7; 9 nucleotides line up with TRBD1. V lost 1 base, J lost 2 bases, and 6 bases stayed unmatched. This CDR3 is 16 amino acids long. Germline values: CDR1 SGHAT, CDR2 FQNNGV. The CDR3 bases are TGTGCCAGCAGCTTAGCTCCGACAGGGGGACCCTACGAGCAGTACTTC. Translation: CASSLAPTGGPYEQYF.

V is TRBV7-6 and J is TRBJ2-2, with 7 bases identical to TRBD2. The germline gives CDR1 SGHVS, CDR2 FNYEAQ. Losses at the gene ends were 5 bases for V and 2 bases for J; bases not matched to a gene: 8. The CDR3 has 16 amino acids. Written as DNA, the CDR3 is TGTGCCAGCAGCCTCACCTCGACTAGCAACACCGGGGAGCTGTTTTTT. Protein product: CASSLTSTSNTGELFF.

This clone was recorded only once. V gene TRBV19 combines with J gene TRBJ1-5, with D maybe TRBD1 (5 bases). The CDR3 spans 13 residues. V was shortened by 4 bases and J by 9 bases, with 13 bases between the two germline ends. CDR1 and CDR2 (germline): LNHDA, SQIVND (reference sequence). The CDR3 here is CASSNTGSRPQHF. CDR3 bases: TGTGCCAGTAGTAATACAGGTAGTCGGCCCCAGCATTTT.

J is TRBJ1-2 and V is TRBV6-5, with 7 bases lining up with TRBD1. The CDR3 runs 13 residues. Per the germline V gene, CDR1 is MNHEY and CDR2 is SVGAGI. With 6 bases clipped from V and 6 bases from J, the junction kept 7 bases outside the gene matches. This chain's CDR3 is CASSPERGHGYTF. The CDR3 DNA reads as TGTGCCAGCAGCCCCGAGAGGGGGCATGGCTACACCTTC.

This clone was counted a single time. The rearrangement links TRBV11-2 to TRBJ1-6, with D possibly being TRBD1 (5 bases). The CDR3 is 17 residues long. From germline, CDR1 is SGHAT and CDR2 FQNNGV. V dropped 3 bases and J dropped 6 bases, with 18 bases sitting between them. CDR3 amino acids: CASSFRVGHYPNSPLHF. The DNA of the CDR3 is TGTGCCAGCAGCTTCCGGGTTGGACATTACCCTAATTCACCCCTCCACTTT.

The chain recombines TRBV11-2 with TRBJ2-3, with D uncertain. Germline V lookup: CDR1 SGHAT, CDR2 FQNNGV. The CDR3 spans 15 residues. V dropped 1 base and J dropped 3 bases, with 11 bases sitting between them. CDR3 DNA: TGTGCCAGCAGCTTAGGGGTCCTGGAGACAGATACGCAGTATTTT. Translated: CASSLGVLETDTQYF.

The chain recombines TRBV4-1 with TRBJ1-5; TRBD1 is a possible D gene (6 bases). The V end was cut by 0 bases, the J end by 9 bases, with 15 bases between. Germline V lookup: CDR1 MGHRA, CDR2 YSYEKL. The CDR3 consists of 15 residues. The CDR3 region has the DNA TGCGCCAGCAGCCAAGAGGGGACATTCTCGGGGCCCCAGCATTTT. Protein: CASSQEGTFSGPQHF.

This clone was seen a handful of times. The chain joins TRBV5-6 to TRBJ1-1, with 7 bases lining up with TRBD1. In germline, CDR1 is SGHDT, CDR2 YYEEEE. This CDR3 has 14 amino acids. Trimming cost V 0 bases and J 7 bases; bases outside gene matches: 6. CDR3 sequence reads: CASSLAHRGIEAFF. In nucleotides, the CDR3 is TGTGCCAGCAGCTTGGCGCACAGGGGCATTGAAGCTTTCTTT.

The chain is built from TRBV19 and TRBJ1-2; 8 nucleotides align to TRBD1. CDR3 length: 13 residues. CDR1 and CDR2 (germline): LNHDA, SQIVND (reference sequence). The V segment lost 4 bases and the J segment 8 bases; nucleotides outside the gene matches: 6. The CDR3 is CASSTRQGWGYTF. CDR3 in DNA: TGTGCCAGTAGTACCCGACAGGGGTGGGGCTACACCTTC. Full variable domain (rest looked up from reference TRBV19 and TRBJ1-2): DGGITQSPKYLFRKEGQNVTLSCEQNLNHDAMYWYRQDPGQGLRLIYYSQIVNDFQKGDIAEGYSVSREKKESFPLTVTSAQKNPTAFYLCASSTRQGWGYTFGSGTRLTVV.

V is TRBV4-2 and J is TRBJ2-7, with TRBD2 matching 13 bases. The CDR3 is made up of 19 amino acids. The V gene end was trimmed by 3 bases and the J gene end by 4 bases; junction bases not matched to a gene: 15. Germline CDR1 is LGHNA and CDR2 is YNFKEQ. CDR3 coding DNA: TGTGCCAGCAGCCAGGGAGTGGGACTAGCGGGGAGGTGGGGATACGAGCAGTACTTC. It codes for CASSQGVGLAGRWGYEQYF.

This clone was detected a few times. Other DNA sequences in the same sample also yield this CDR3. The V gene is TRBV7-9, the J gene TRBJ1-1, with no clear D. With 0 bases removed from V and 1 base from J, the gap between germline ends came to 6 bases. CDR3 length: 14 residues. From germline, CDR1 is SEHNR and CDR2 FQNEAQ (reference sequence). CDR3 residues: CASSLARENTEAFF. The CDR3 DNA is TGTGCCAGCAGCTTAGCGCGGGAGAACACTGAAGCTTTCTTT. Supplemented by reference TRBV7-9 and TRBJ1-1, the full variable domain reads DTGVSQNPRHKITKRGQNVTFRCDPISEHNRLYWYRQTLGQGPEFLTYFQNEAQLEKSRLLSDRFSAERPKGSFSTLEIQRTEQGDSAMYLCASSLARENTEAFFGQGTRLTVV.

V and J are TRBV5-1 and TRBJ1-1, with 12 nucleotides matching TRBD1. CDR1 is SGHRS and CDR2 is YFSETQ in the germline V gene. The ends lost 0 bases at V and 4 bases at J; junction bases unmatched: 7. This CDR3 spans 17 amino acids. Here the CDR3 reads CASSLGGTGGASTEAFF. CDR3 DNA: TGCGCCAGCAGCTTGGGGGGGACAGGGGGCGCGAGCACTGAAGCTTTCTTT.

The V and J genes are TRBV14 and TRBJ2-7; no firm D call. The germline V and J ends were trimmed by 4 bases and 1 base, with 8 bases remaining between them. The CDR3 runs 13 residues. Per the germline V gene, CDR1 is SGHDN and CDR2 is FVKESK. The DNA for the CDR3 is TGTGCCAGCAGCCCCCACATTTCCTACGAGCAGTACTTC. Encoded protein: CASSPHISYEQYF.

V is TRBV11-2 and J is TRBJ1-2; D ambiguous. Trimming shortened V by 2 bases and J by 1 base, and 5 bases separated the two germline ends. The CDR3 has 13 amino acids. Germline values: CDR1 SGHAT, CDR2 FQNNGV. CDR3 DNA: TGTGCCAGCAGCTTATTAGTTAACTATGGCTACACCTTC. Protein: CASSLLVNYGYTF.

This chain connects TRBV7-8 to TRBJ2-7; TRBD2 matches 13 bases. CDR3 length: 19 amino acids. Germline CDR1 and CDR2: SGHVS and FQNEAQ. J gave up 3 bases and V 4 bases, and 15 bases lay outside the gene matches. In nucleotides, the CDR3 is TGTGCCAGCAGCTCCAGGACTAGCGGGAGAATGGGGACACTCTACGAGCAGTACTTC. It specifies CASSSRTSGRMGTLYEQYF.

V and J are TRBV5-5 and TRBJ1-3; D may be TRBD1 (6 bases). V shed 4 bases and J shed 0 bases, with 14 bases lying between them. Looked up from germline, CDR1 is SGHKS and CDR2 is YYEKEE (reference sequence). The CDR3 spans 16 residues. This chain's CDR3 is CASSRNRAVSGNTIYF. Here the CDR3 DNA reads TGTGCCAGCAGCCGCAACAGGGCTGTCTCTGGAAACACCATATATTTT.

In nucleotides, the CDR3 is TGTGCCAGCAGTTACTCGACAGCAGCGCCGGGAGAGACCCAGTACTTC. Translated: CASSYSTAAPGETQYF. This chain uses TRBV6-5 with TRBJ2-5; a weak D match, TRBD1 (5 bases). Germline loops: CDR1 MNHEY, CDR2 SVGAGI. Between the trimmed V and J ends, which lost 0 bases and 4 bases, there was a span of 15 bases. The CDR3 consists of 16 residues.

V and J are TRBV25-1 and TRBJ2-1, with no clear D. V gave up 4 bases and J gave up 8 bases, with 6 bases separating them. Germline-derived CDR1 and CDR2 are MGHDK and SYGVNS. The CDR3 is 11 amino acids. The CDR3 here is CASSAKDEQFF. For the CDR3, the DNA is TGTGCCAGCAGTGCTAAAGATGAGCAGTTCTTC. The whole variable domain, remainder taken from reference TRBV25-1 and TRBJ2-1, is EADIYQTPRYLVIGTGKKITLECSQTMGHDKMYWYQQDPGMELHLIHYSYGVNSTEKGDLSSESTVSRIRTEHFPLTLESARPSHTSQYLCASSAKDEQFFGPGTRLTVL.

The V call is TRBV5-8, the J call TRBJ2-1; TRBD2 matches 13 bases. Trimming cost V 2 bases and J 5 bases; bases outside gene matches: 1. There are 15 residues in the CDR3. The germline gives CDR1 SGHTS, CDR2 YDEGEE. The CDR3 DNA reads TGTGCCAGCAGCTTTGGACTAGCGGGAGACAATGAGCAGTTCTTC. Protein sequence: CASSFGLAGDNEQFF.

The V call is TRBV10-3, the J call TRBJ1-5; D gene ambiguous. This CDR3 contains 15 residues. Germline CDR1 ENHRY, CDR2 SYGVKD. V gave up 0 bases and J gave up 2 bases, with 8 bases separating them. This CDR3 reads CAISESITGNQPQHF. CDR3 nucleotide sequence: TGTGCCATCAGTGAGTCAATAACAGGCAATCAGCCCCAGCATTTT.